This TCR beta chain originates from a study of regulatory T cells in long-lasting Graves disease. Both iRepertoire HTBI primers and Arm-PCR of CDR3 regions were used to build the TCR beta libraries. MiXCR was run by TCRdb on the multiplex PCR reads, yielding one entry per CDR3 protein. The table records more than 350,000 distinct CDR3 sequences, around a fifth of them present only once. General study points: Sharing of public clonotypes was greater in persistent patients (around 3,000) than in new patients (around 1,000).

The time point denotes: persistent/refractory GD, antithyroid drugs over 5 years with positive TRAb. Construction of the TCR library relied on RNA isolated from PBMCs. This clonotype was found many times. No antigen is known for it. The CDR3 spans 14 residues. Germline trimming cut 5 bases from V and 8 bases from J; bases unmatched to any gene: 11. V is TRBV12-3 or TRBV12-4 and J is TRBJ1-1; the match to TRBD1 covers 7 bases. Material: peripheral blood mononuclear cells (PBMCs), obtained when the disease was refractory, from a patient treated with antithyroid drugs. The receptor was isolated from a female donor with Graves disease. CDR3 sequence (DNA): TGTGCCAGCAGTCTCGGACAGGCTATTCTAGAAGCTTTCTTT. Translated, it gives CASSLGQAILEAFF.